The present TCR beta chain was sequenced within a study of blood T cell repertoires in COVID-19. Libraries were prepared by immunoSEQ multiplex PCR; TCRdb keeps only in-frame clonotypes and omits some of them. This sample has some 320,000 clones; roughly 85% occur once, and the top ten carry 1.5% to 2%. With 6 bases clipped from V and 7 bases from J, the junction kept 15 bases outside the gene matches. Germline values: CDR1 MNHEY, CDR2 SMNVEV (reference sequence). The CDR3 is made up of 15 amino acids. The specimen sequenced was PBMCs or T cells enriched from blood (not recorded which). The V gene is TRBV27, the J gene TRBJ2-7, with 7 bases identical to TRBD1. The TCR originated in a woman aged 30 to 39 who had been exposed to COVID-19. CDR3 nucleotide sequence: TGTGCCAGCAGCAGCCCGGGACAGAGTCTTCAAGAGCAGTACTTC. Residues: CASSSPGQSLQEQYF.